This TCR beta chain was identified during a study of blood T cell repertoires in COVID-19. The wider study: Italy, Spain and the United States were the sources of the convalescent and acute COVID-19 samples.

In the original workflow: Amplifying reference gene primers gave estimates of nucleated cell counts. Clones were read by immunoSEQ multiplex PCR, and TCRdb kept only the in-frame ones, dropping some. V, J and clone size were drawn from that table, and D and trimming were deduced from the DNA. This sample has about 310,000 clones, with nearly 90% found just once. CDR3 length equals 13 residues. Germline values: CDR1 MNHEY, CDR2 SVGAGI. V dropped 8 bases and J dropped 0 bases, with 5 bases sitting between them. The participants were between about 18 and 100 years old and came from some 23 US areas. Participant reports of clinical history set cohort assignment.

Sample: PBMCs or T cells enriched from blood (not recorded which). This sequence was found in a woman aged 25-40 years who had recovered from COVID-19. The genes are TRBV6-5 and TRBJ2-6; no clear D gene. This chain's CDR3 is CASSVSGANVLTF. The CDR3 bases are TGTGCCAGCTCGGTCTCTGGGGCCAACGTCCTGACTTTC.